This T cell receptor beta chain was profiled in a study of T-cell reconstitution after alpha-beta-depleted transplantation in children. Overall study findings and caveats: Expanded clones from the graft, numbering several hundred, reportedly supplied alpha-beta T cells about two months after transplant. After transplant, high TCRbeta diversity at day 60 in some patients arose from surviving recipient T cells and thymic progenitors. Newly produced T cells mostly accounted for T-cell counts and diversity one year post-transplant.

Trimming cost V 2 bases and J 5 bases, with 12 bases left between them. Per germline, CDR1 SGHTA and CDR2 FQGNSA. The CDR3 extends over 15 amino acids. Construction of the TCRbeta library involved unique molecular identifiers. TCRdb recomputed calls from the PCR reads with MiXCR, one row per CDR3 protein. The sample comprises 350,000 to 500,000 distinct CDR3 sequences, approximately 42% of which are singletons, and 27% rests with the top ten. This clonotype is deemed medium-sized. What it recognizes is unknown. The chain employs TRBV7-2 and TRBJ2-2, with D perhaps TRBD1 (5 bases). The material was PBMCs, obtained before TCRalphabeta/CD19-depleted stem cell transplant. This clonotype was obtained from a girl aged 2 to 10 with aplastic anemia, due to receive a stem cell transplant. The DNA for the CDR3 is TGTGCCAGCAGCTTATATCCAGGGTCAACCGGGGAGCTGTTTTTT. It codes for CASSLYPGSTGELFF.